The subject of this entry is one T cell receptor beta chain. 60 Vbeta and 13 Jbeta primers were used in PCR. Sequencing was performed with immunoSEQ multiplex PCR; in TCRdb, only in-frame clones are kept and a portion is missing. The sample includes approximately 210,000 clones, around 83% seen only once; the top ten take about a tenth. This entry belongs to a study of cytomegalovirus exposure and HLA in healthy donors. The CDR3 has 13 residues. Germline CDR1 and CDR2: SGHVS and FNYEAQ. V lost 2 bases and J lost 5; bases outside the gene matches: 1. The TCR originated in a woman between 50 and 59 years old in good health and CMV-seropositive. V and J are TRBV7-6 and TRBJ2-5; TRBD1 matches 8 bases. Specimen: PBMCs. The CDR3 bases are TGTGCCAGCAGCTTACAGGGGGCCGAGACCCAGTACTTC. It is translated as CASSLQGAETQYF.